This T cell receptor (beta chain) was captured in a study of blood T cell repertoires in COVID-19. Study-level background: Sites in the United States, Italy and Spain provided acute and convalescent COVID-19 samples. Nucleic acid was either cDNA or gDNA, and it came from T cells, B-cell-depleted T cells, or PBMCs.

Original processing notes: For nucleated cells, counts were estimated from reference gene primer amplification. TCRdb's table, derived via immunoSEQ multiplex PCR, lists solely in-frame clones and lacks some. V and J calls and clone size are as listed in that table; D and trimming were resolved from the DNA. This table holds over 150,000 clones, about three quarters found once. The CDR3 loop spans 15 amino acids. With V trimmed by 4 bases and J by 4 bases, 9 bases remained unmatched. Looked up from germline, CDR1 is SGHRS and CDR2 is YFSETQ. The genes are TRBV5-1 and TRBJ2-7; 9 bases map to TRBD2. The specimen was peripheral blood. The clonotype originates from a man in his 70s with acute or convalescent COVID-19. The CDR3 protein is CASSLQPGLAYEQYF. In DNA form, the CDR3 reads TGCGCCAGCAGCCTACAACCGGGACTAGCATACGAGCAGTACTTC.